This paragraph reports one T cell receptor (beta chain). As handled by the study authors: Estimates of nucleated cell counts were drawn from the amplification of reference gene primers. Clones were sequenced by immunoSEQ multiplex PCR, and TCRdb holds only the in-frame ones, with some missing. V, J and clone size are taken as reported in that table, and D and trimming were inferred from the DNA itself. The sample holds approximately 82,000 clones, over 70% seen once. The source of the sample is a study of blood T cell repertoires in COVID-19. About the study: T cells, B-cell-depleted T cells, or PBMCs supplied cDNA or gDNA.

CDR1 and CDR2 (germline): SGHRS, YFSETQ. The V and J ends lost 4 bases and 5 bases, in that order; junction bases with no gene match: 5. This CDR3 region has 14 residues. Sequencing was done on a sample of peripheral blood. The chain combines TRBV5-1 with TRBJ2-5; 10 bases align to TRBD1. The sequence was obtained from a woman in her sixties or seventies with acute or convalescent COVID-19. The DNA of the CDR3 is TGCGCCAGCAGCAGGACAGGGGGTCGGGAGACCCAGTACTTC. Amino acids: CASSRTGGRETQYF.